This T cell receptor beta chain was found in a study of a mutant IDH1 vaccine in newly diagnosed glioma. Generated by immunoSEQ multiplex PCR, the TCRdb table keeps only in-frame clones and is missing some. The repertoire holds tens of thousands of clones, with around 80% as singletons. As to time point: week 35, safety follow-up. The investigators gave 300 ug of mutant IDH1 20-mer peptide in each vaccine dose, together with topical imiquimod. Notes on this clone: What it binds is not known.

The origin of this receptor is a young woman with glioma. Sequencing used PBMCs, obtained from a glioma patient whose treatment included an IDH1 peptide vaccine.

CDR3 DNA: TGTGCCAGCAGTGACAGGGGACCTAATTCACCCCTCCACTTT. Translation: CASSDRGPNSPLHF. This chain connects TRBV27 to TRBJ1-6; 8 bases fit TRBD1. Trimming took 5 bases from V and 6 from J; bases not matched to a gene: 3. CDR1 and CDR2 (germline): MNHEY, SMNVEV (reference sequence). The CDR3 runs 14 residues.